Below are 32 T cell receptor beta chains sequenced from a single sample in a study of blood T cell repertoires in COVID-19 (dated by TCRdb to about 2020). Library prep was done by the immunoSEQ multiplex PCR assay. The table was pulled from immuneACCESS by TCRdb, which kept in-frame rearrangements only. Such tables lose some clones; where checked, under half of the loss comes from unresolved V genes, and the rest has no known cause. Here the sample has about 64,000 clones; around 84% occur a single time. Under 4% of the sample belongs to the ten largest clones. Sequencing was done on a sample of peripheral blood. The receptor set was obtained from a man between 50 and 59 years old with active COVID-19.

With respect to this clone: Compared with germline, one end of the junction differs, possibly owing to a read error. V usage is TRBV14 and J usage is TRBJ2-7, with D hard to call. This CDR3 is built from 14 residues. The germline CDR1 and CDR2 sequences are SGHDN and FVKESK. CDR3 sequence reads: CASSRNMYSNEQYF. The CDR3 coding sequence is TGTGCCAGCAGCCGAAATATGTACTCCAACGAGCAGTACTTC.

This clone was detected only once. The same CDR3 can be traced to other DNA sequences in this sample. This chain connects TRBV5-6 to TRBJ1-1, with D unclear. V lost 1 base to trimming and J lost 4 bases, with 5 bases between them. The CDR3 runs to 12 residues. The germline gives CDR1 SGHDT, CDR2 YYEEEE. The CDR3 DNA sequence: TGTGCCAGCAGCTTGAGAGGCACTGAAGCTTTCTTT. It encodes CASSLRGTEAFF.

This sequence joins TRBV27 and TRBJ2-1; 13 positions match TRBD2. There are 15 residues in the CDR3. The ends lost 5 bases at V and 7 bases at J; junction bases unmatched: 5. The germline CDR1 and CDR2 sequences are MNHEY and SMNVEV (reference sequence). CDR3 loop: CASSTGTSGDNEQFF. The CDR3, as DNA: TGTGCCAGCAGTACCGGGACTAGCGGGGATAATGAGCAGTTCTTC.

The rearrangement joins TRBV25-1 to TRBJ1-5; possibly TRBD1 for D (6 bases). Trimming removed 6 bases at V and 2 bases at J, with 14 bases between. CDR3 length: 15 residues. Germline CDR1 is MGHDK and CDR2 is SYGVNS. CDR3 bases: TGTGCCAGCAGGGACAGTGGCCGGGGCAATCAGCCCCAGCATTTT. It specifies CASRDSGRGNQPQHF.

In its sample, this clone was seen a few times. J is TRBJ2-1 and V is TRBV5-1, with 10 bases matching TRBD2. CDR3 size: 15 residues. Germline-derived CDR1 and CDR2 are SGHRS and YFSETQ. V gave up 4 bases and J gave up 5 bases; unmatched junction bases: 6. In DNA form, the CDR3 reads TGCGCCAGCAGCCGAAGGCTAGCGGGGGACAATGAGCAGTTCTTC. Its protein is CASSRRLAGDNEQFF.

This chain uses TRBV28 with TRBJ1-2; TRBD1 agrees at 7 bases. The V and J ends lost 8 bases and 7 bases, in that order; junction bases with no gene match: 10. Germline V CDR1 and CDR2: MDHEN, SYDVKM. This CDR3 is built from 13 residues. This chain's CDR3 is CASAQGVVGGYTF. The DNA of the CDR3 is TGTGCCAGCGCTCAGGGGGTTGTAGGTGGCTACACCTTC.

The chain recombines TRBV5-4 with TRBJ2-1; D perhaps matches TRBD2 (6 bases). CDR3 length: 19 amino acids. V was clipped by 1 base and J by 2 bases, with 22 bases between them. Germline V gives CDR1 SGHNT, CDR2 YYREEE (reference sequence). In DNA form, the CDR3 reads TGTGCCAGCAGCTTGTCTAGGGGCGCGGGGAGTAGCCCCTACAATGAGCAGTTCTTC. Protein: CASSLSRGAGSSPYNEQFF.

The chain links TRBV11-2 to TRBJ2-7; maybe TRBD2 (6 bases). V gave up 6 bases and J gave up 8 bases, with 23 bases separating them. This CDR3 has 15 amino acids. CDR1 and CDR2 (germline): SGHAT, FQNNGV. The CDR3 sequence is CASRGWRGSPGQQYF. The CDR3 region has the DNA TGTGCCAGCAGGGGGTGGCGGGGATCCCCGGGGCAGCAGTACTTC.

This chain joins TRBV5-4 and TRBJ2-7, with 7 nucleotides matching TRBD2. The CDR3 runs to 14 residues. CDR1 SGHNT and CDR2 YYREEE come from the germline V gene (reference sequence). V shed 0 bases and J 5 bases; nucleotides not matched to a gene: 5. The CDR3 nucleotides are TGTGCCAGCAGCTTGGGCGGGAGTAGGGACGAGCAGTACTTC. Translating it yields CASSLGGSRDEQYF.

V and J are TRBV24-1 and TRBJ2-3, with 12 bases fitting TRBD2. CDR1 is KGHDR, CDR2 SFDVKD, per germline. Losses at the gene ends were 6 bases for V and 4 bases for J; bases not matched to a gene: 4. The CDR3 loop spans 15 amino acids. CDR3: CATSSLAGGPDTQYF. CDR3 nucleotide sequence: TGTGCCACCAGTTCACTAGCGGGAGGTCCAGATACGCAGTATTTT.

CDR3 sequence: CASSPPSGGELFF. The CDR3 coding sequence is TGTGCCAGCAGCCCCCCCTCGGGCGGGGAGCTGTTTTTT. The genes are TRBV7-9 and TRBJ2-2, with no clear D. This CDR3 region has 13 residues. CDR1 is SEHNR and CDR2 is FQNEAQ in the germline V gene (reference sequence). The V end lost 5 bases, the J end lost 7 bases, and 11 bases lay between the germline ends. Looking up the rest from reference TRBV7-9 and TRBJ2-2 gives the full variable domain: DTGVSQNPRHKITKRGQNVTFRCDPISEHNRLYWYRQTLGQGPEFLTYFQNEAQLEKSRLLSDRFSAERPKGSFSTLEIQRTEQGDSAMYLCASSPPSGGELFFGEGSRLTVL.

This clone has a handful of counts. V is TRBV7-9 and J is TRBJ1-4; the match to TRBD1 covers 10 bases. The trim removed 8 bases at V and 7 bases at J, leaving 7 bases unmatched. CDR1 SEHNR and CDR2 FQNEAQ come from the germline V gene (reference sequence). The CDR3 length is 14 residues. CDR3 DNA: TGTGCCAGCGGCGACCGGGACAGGGGTGAAAAACTGTTTTTT. Protein: CASGDRDRGEKLFF. Full variable domain (missing parts from reference TRBV7-9 and TRBJ1-4): DTGVSQNPRHKITKRGQNVTFRCDPISEHNRLYWYRQTLGQGPEFLTYFQNEAQLEKSRLLSDRFSAERPKGSFSTLEIQRTEQGDSAMYLCASGDRDRGEKLFFGSGTQLSVL.

The rearrangement uses TRBV11-2 and TRBJ2-2; a possible D gene is TRBD1 (5 bases). CDR1 is SGHAT, CDR2 FQNNGV, per germline. The length of the CDR3 is 18 residues. The V and J ends lost 1 base and 1 base respectively, with 16 bases between them. In DNA, the CDR3 is TGTGCCAGCAGCTTAGTCCCCCACAGGCTCCGGAACACCGGGGAGCTGTTTTTT. Residues: CASSLVPHRLRNTGELFF.

The chain is built from TRBV7-6 and TRBJ1-1; TRBD1 might be the D (5 bases). In germline, CDR1 is SGHVS, CDR2 FNYEAQ. With 5 bases removed from V and 4 bases from J, the gap between germline ends came to 20 bases. The CDR3 runs to 16 residues. The CDR3 DNA is TGTGCCAGCAGCCCAATCGGGGGGGGAGGAGGCACTGAAGCTTTCTTT. It is translated as CASSPIGGGGGTEAFF.

The V gene is TRBV27, the J gene TRBJ2-3, with 7 bases identical to TRBD1. J lost 2 bases, V lost 8 bases, and 7 bases had no gene match. CDR3 length: 14 residues. Germline V gene data show CDR1 as MNHEY and CDR2 as SMNVEV (reference sequence). DNA of the CDR3: TGTGCCAGCGGCCCGACAGGGTACACAGATACGCAGTATTTT. Protein product: CASGPTGYTDTQYF.

The chain is built from TRBV7-8 and TRBJ2-1; maybe TRBD2 (6 bases). The CDR3 totals 18 residues. In germline, CDR1 is SGHVS, CDR2 FQNEAQ. With 0 bases removed from V and 3 bases from J, the gap between germline ends came to 18 bases. The CDR3 region is CASSLAPPGEDVYNEQFF. CDR3 DNA sequence: TGTGCCAGCAGCTTAGCCCCTCCTGGGGAGGACGTCTACAATGAGCAGTTCTTC.

This clone was detected only a few times. The J gene is TRBJ1-3, the V gene TRBV27; D remains unclear. The CDR3 has 13 amino acids. In germline, CDR1 is MNHEY, CDR2 SMNVEV (reference sequence). V was trimmed by 3 bases and J by 3 bases, leaving 6 bases between them. CDR3 nucleotide sequence: TGTGCCAGCAGTTTCCGGGTTGGAAACACCATATATTTT. Translated, it gives CASSFRVGNTIYF.

The chain has TRBV5-4 and TRBJ2-1, with TRBD2 identical over 11 bases. The ends lost 0 bases at V and 2 bases at J; junction bases unmatched: 4. There are 17 residues in the CDR3. Germline lookup yields CDR1 SGHNT and CDR2 YYREEE (reference sequence). Written as DNA, the CDR3 is TGTGCCAGCAGCTTGGAACTAGCGGGGGCTGCCTACAATGAGCAGTTCTTC. As protein: CASSLELAGAAYNEQFF. The full variable domain, in which reference TRBV5-4 and TRBJ2-1 provide the parts outside the CDR3, is ETGVTQSPTHLIKTRGQQVTLRCSSQSGHNTVSWYQQALGQGPQFIFQYYREEENGRGNFPPRFSGLQFPNYSSELNVNALELDDSALYLCASSLELAGAAYNEQFFGPGTRLTVL.

This chain connects TRBV12-3 or TRBV12-4 to TRBJ1-6; the D is unclear. V shed 2 bases and J shed 11 bases, with 7 bases lying between them. The CDR3 totals 12 residues. Written as DNA, the CDR3 is TGTGCCAGCAGTTTAACGCAGACACCCCTCCACTTT. Amino acids: CASSLTQTPLHF.

The CDR3 nucleotides are TGTGCCAGCTCACTAATAGCGGGGGCCACGAACACCGGGGAGCTGTTTTTT. Protein: CASSLIAGATNTGELFF. The genes are TRBV18 and TRBJ2-2, with 9 positions matching TRBD2. Germline-derived CDR1 and CDR2 are KGHSH and LQKENI. The J segment lost 0 bases and the V segment lost 4 bases, leaving 6 bases of the junction unmatched. The CDR3 has 17 residues.

V gene TRBV5-1 combines with J gene TRBJ1-4; unclear D gene. Germline values: CDR1 SGHRS, CDR2 YFSETQ. V was trimmed by 0 bases and J by 5 bases, leaving 11 bases between them. This CDR3 has 15 residues. CDR3 bases: TGCGCCAGCAGCTTGGTGGAGGCGGAGAATGAAAAACTGTTTTTT. Translated, it gives CASSLVEAENEKLFF.

This clone qualifies as medium-sized. The chain recombines TRBV5-8 with TRBJ2-4; 10 bases match TRBD2. Germline CDR1 SGHTS, CDR2 YDEGEE. This CDR3 region has 15 residues. Germline trimming cut 3 bases from V and 3 bases from J; bases unmatched to any gene: 3. Here the CDR3 reads CASSSTSGVKNIQYF. Written as DNA, the CDR3 is TGTGCCAGCAGCTCCACTAGCGGGGTCAAAAACATTCAGTACTTC.

The gene calls are TRBV5-1 and TRBJ1-5; D is unresolved. Trimming left V 0 bases short and J 0 bases short, with 7 bases between. The germline V gene has CDR1 SGHRS and CDR2 YFSETQ. This CDR3 is 15 amino acids long. This CDR3 is CASSLVPHSNQPQHF. For the CDR3, the DNA is TGCGCCAGCAGCTTGGTCCCCCATAGCAATCAGCCCCAGCATTTT.

The rearrangement joins TRBV5-1 to TRBJ2-1, with D maybe TRBD1 (6 bases). The germline V gene has CDR1 SGHRS and CDR2 YFSETQ. V was shortened by 1 base and J by 4 bases, with 12 bases between the two germline ends. The CDR3 length is 15 residues. The CDR3 nucleotides read TGCGCCAGCAGCTTGACAGGGTTGGGGTACAATGAGCAGTTCTTC. It is translated as CASSLTGLGYNEQFF.

V gene TRBV9 combines with J gene TRBJ2-3; TRBD2 agrees at 9 bases. The germline V gene has CDR1 SGDLS and CDR2 YYNGEE. Losses at the gene ends were 4 bases for V and 2 bases for J; bases not matched to a gene: 5. This CDR3 has 15 residues. The CDR3 loop reads CASSLLAGDTDTQYF. The CDR3 DNA sequence: TGTGCCAGCAGCTTATTAGCGGGAGACACAGATACGCAGTATTTT.

The rearrangement uses TRBV3-1 (or the pseudogene TRBV3-2) and TRBJ2-7; no reliable D call. V dropped 4 bases and J dropped 0 bases, with 22 bases sitting between them. Germline V gene lookup returns CDR1 LGHDT and CDR2 YNNKEL (reference sequence). This CDR3 spans 18 amino acids. The DNA of the CDR3 is TGTGCCAGCAGCCCCCTAGTCCGGCGCAAAGGAAGCTCCTACGAGCAGTACTTC. The encoded protein is CASSPLVRRKGSSYEQYF.

The chain is built from TRBV3-1 (or the pseudogene TRBV3-2) and TRBJ1-1; 8 nucleotides agree with TRBD1. CDR3 length: 14 amino acids. Germline CDR1 and CDR2: LGHDT and YNNKEL (reference sequence). V lost 3 bases and J lost 6; bases outside the gene matches: 6. CDR3 DNA: TGTGCCAGCAGCCAGGACAGGGCTAGGGCTGAAGCTTTCTTT. Translated, it gives CASSQDRARAEAFF.

The CDR3 loop reads CASTLSSGENQETQYF. CDR3 DNA: TGTGCCAGCACTCTATCTAGCGGGGAGAACCAAGAGACCCAGTACTTC. The chain employs TRBV3-1 (or the pseudogene TRBV3-2) and TRBJ2-5, with TRBD2 matching over 9 bases. Trimming cost V 7 bases and J 0 bases; bases outside gene matches: 9. The CDR3 length is 16 residues. The germline V gene has CDR1 LGHDT and CDR2 YNNKEL (reference sequence).

This rearrangement joins TRBV7-9 to TRBJ1-1, with D possibly being TRBD1 (5 bases). Trimming left V 3 bases short and J 1 base short, with 12 bases between. CDR1 SEHNR and CDR2 FQNEAQ come from the germline V gene (reference sequence). There are 15 residues in the CDR3. The CDR3 DNA follows: TGTGCCAGCAGCTTCCCCGGAGACAGGAACACTGAAGCTTTCTTT. Translation: CASSFPGDRNTEAFF.

The J gene is TRBJ1-4, the V gene TRBV5-5; D is uncertain. V lost 4 bases and J 4 bases, leaving 14 bases between the germline ends. The germline gives CDR1 SGHKS, CDR2 YYEKEE (reference sequence). The CDR3 spans 15 residues. DNA for the CDR3: TGTGCCAGCAGCCCCGACAAGGCTCTTAATGAAAAACTGTTTTTT. Residues: CASSPDKALNEKLFF.

The chain recombines TRBV7-9 with TRBJ2-7; TRBD2 aligns across 7 bases. Germline V CDR1 and CDR2: SEHNR, FQNEAQ (reference sequence). The CDR3 runs to 14 residues. With V trimmed by 6 bases and J by 0 bases, 5 bases remained unmatched. CDR3 coding DNA: TGTGCCAGCAGACTGGGGACTACCTCCTACGAGCAGTACTTC. As protein: CASRLGTTSYEQYF.

The chain links TRBV3-1 (or the pseudogene TRBV3-2) to TRBJ1-1; 7 nucleotides align to TRBD1. V lost 1 base, J lost 1 base, and 3 bases stayed unmatched. This CDR3 has 15 residues. Germline CDR1 and CDR2: LGHDT and YNNKEL (reference sequence). This CDR3 reads CASSQAWTGNTEAFF. CDR3 coding DNA: TGTGCCAGCAGCCAAGCGTGGACAGGGAACACTGAAGCTTTCTTT.